Listed below are T cell receptor beta chains from one sample, sequenced in a study of T-cell reconstitution after alpha-beta-depleted transplantation in children. MiXCR, run by TCRdb on the PCR reads, gives a single entry per CDR3 protein. The sample has hundreds of thousands of distinct CDR3 sequences; about an eighth are singletons. Sequences were derived from PBMCs, mostly from graft donor cells, sampled 360 days after TCRalphabeta/CD19-depleted stem cell transplant. The source of these receptors is a male patient aged 10-17 years who had a stem cell transplant for acute myeloid leukemia, so the T cells may come from the graft donor. CDR3s include the opening cysteine and the closing phenylalanine or tryptophan. The order of the fields is clone size, D gene, V gene, J gene, CDR3 DNA, CDR3 protein. A D gene is named only where the DNA matches it firmly. Rows may omit the clone size; those that give it use once, few, many or a size class.

.	TRBD2	TRBV20-1	TRBJ2-5	TGCAGTGCCCCCGCGACTAGCGGGAGAGGGGGCCATGAGACCCAGTACTTC	CSAPATSGRGGHETQYF
few	.	TRBV6-5	TRBJ2-1	TGTGCCAGCAGTTCAAGGGGCATGGTGAGCAGCTCCTACAATGAGCAGTTCTTC	CASSSRGMVSSSYNEQFF
many	.	TRBV12-3/TRBV12-4	TRBJ2-5	TGTGCCAGCAGTCTCAGTCAAGAGACCCAGTACTTC	CASSLSQETQYF
.	TRBD2	TRBV7-2	TRBJ2-7	TGTGCCAGCAGCTTGCTAGGGACTAGCGGGAAGACCTACGAGCAGTACTTC	CASSLLGTSGKTYEQYF
.	.	TRBV20-1	TRBJ2-1	TGCAGCTCAATCGTAGGTTCAGCGGTCCCTGAGCAGTTCTTC	CSSIVGSAVPEQFF
.	.	TRBV27	TRBJ2-5	TGTGCCAGCAGACCCAGGGGGGAGCGGGAAATAGAGACCCAGTACTTC	CASRPRGEREIETQYF
many	TRBD2	TRBV29-1	TRBJ2-7	TGCAGCGTCCAGGGACTAGCGGAGGGTTCCTACGAGCAGTACTTC	CSVQGLAEGSYEQYF
.	TRBD2	TRBV5-4	TRBJ2-3	TGTGCCAGCAGCTTGATCTGCGGTAGCGGGAGAGGAAGCACAGATACGCAGTATTTT	CASSLICGSGRGSTDTQYF
.	TRBD2	TRBV7-3	TRBJ2-5	TGTGCCAGCAGATCCGGACTAGCGGAGATCCAAGAGACCCAGTACTTC	CASRSGLAEIQETQYF
few	.	TRBV20-1	TRBJ2-1	TGCAGTGCTTACGACAGTCCACAGCAGTTCTTC	CSAYDSPQQFF
.	TRBD2	TRBV20-1	TRBJ2-7	TGCAGTGCCCCTAGCGGGAACTACTACGAGCAGTACTTC	CSAPSGNYYEQYF
few	TRBD1	TRBV7-8	TRBJ2-1	TGTGCCAGCAGCTTCCTACAGGGGATCCTCAATGAGCAGTTCTTC	CASSFLQGILNEQFF
many	TRBD2	TRBV7-9	TRBJ2-7	TGTGCCAGCAGCTCAAGACCGGGACTAGCCTCCTACGAGCAGTACTTC	CASSSRPGLASYEQYF
.	TRBD2	TRBV20-1	TRBJ2-7	TGCAGTGCTAGTCCGGGTGGGAGGGGTAACGAGCAGTACTTC	CSASPGGRGNEQYF
few	TRBD1	TRBV28	TRBJ2-1	TGTGCCAGCAGTTTAAATAGGGGGCGCCGATATGAGCAGTTCTTC	CASSLNRGRRYEQFF